Described below is a single T cell receptor beta chain sequence and its context. The data were obtained in a study of blood T cell repertoires in COVID-19. CDR3 length: 15 amino acids. Per the germline V gene, CDR1 is MNHNS and CDR2 is SASEGT. The V end was cut by 2 bases, the J end by 4 bases, with 14 bases between. Profiling relied on immunoSEQ multiplex PCR, and the TCRdb table lists in-frame clones only, not all of them. Of roughly 230,000 clones detected, around 90% appear once; the ten largest clones hold about 2%. Patients in Seattle were enrolled during active infection, then followed longitudinally.

The chain carries TRBV6-1 and TRBJ1-1; a weak D match, TRBD1 (5 bases). This sequence originates from a woman aged 55-75 years with COVID-19, enrolled during active disease. Sequenced input: peripheral blood. The CDR3 coding sequence is TGTGCCAGCAGTGAAAATTGGGGCAGGGCCACTGAAGCTTTCTTT. As protein: CASSENWGRATEAFF.